One and the same sample provided the 17 T cell receptor beta chains below, sequenced in a study of neurological immune-mediated disorders. TCRdb used MiXCR to reprocess the 5' RACE reads, holding one entry per CDR3 protein. The table lists more than 50,000 distinct CDR3 sequences, around 5% of them singletons. Sequencing was performed on PBMCs. These receptors originate from a woman in her twenties or thirties with multiple sclerosis.

This clonotype occurred many times. The rearrangement joins TRBV20-1 to TRBJ2-7; a weak D match, TRBD2 (6 bases). CDR3 length: 15 residues. Germline V gene lookup returns CDR1 DFQATT and CDR2 SNEGSKA (reference sequence). Trimming cost V 0 bases and J 5 bases, with 17 bases left between them. This CDR3 is CSARDRVGGRNEQYF. CDR3 nucleotides: TGCAGTGCTAGAGACAGGGTCGGGGGAAGAAACGAGCAGTACTTC.

The CDR3, as DNA: TGCGCCAGCAGCCGGGAAAACACAGATACGCAGTATTTT. Translated, it gives CASSRENTDTQYF. The chain uses TRBV5-1 and TRBJ2-3, with a possible D match to TRBD2 (5 bases). The CDR3 has 13 amino acids. V was cut by 4 bases and J by 2 bases, with 8 bases left in between. Germline V gene lookup returns CDR1 SGHRS and CDR2 YFSETQ.

This clonotype was observed at least ten times. One end of the junction fails to match germline, which may point to a read error. This sequence joins TRBV28 and TRBJ2-7; D is possibly TRBD1 or TRBD2 (7 bases each). CDR1 and CDR2 (germline): MDHEN, SYDVKM. The CDR3 runs 12 residues. The CDR3 spells CACRGGDYEQYF. CDR3 DNA sequence: TGTGCCTGCAGGGGGGGCGACTACGAGCAGTACTTC.

This chain joins TRBV5-1 and TRBJ2-3; 9 bases fit TRBD2. The germline V gene has CDR1 SGHRS and CDR2 YFSETQ. The CDR3 totals 15 residues. The J segment lost 0 bases and the V segment lost 3 bases, leaving 2 bases of the junction unmatched. The CDR3 coding sequence is TGCGCCAGCAGCTATACTAGCGGGAGCACAGATACGCAGTATTTT. Its protein product is CASSYTSGSTDTQYF.

This clonotype was picked up a small number of times. The chain uses TRBV29-1 and TRBJ1-2; D is unresolved. Germline V gene data show CDR1 as SQVTM and CDR2 as ANQGSEA. V gave up 3 bases and J gave up 4 bases, with 3 bases separating them. CDR3 length: 10 amino acids. The CDR3 sequence: CSVDSYGYTF. The CDR3 region has the DNA TGCAGCGTTGACAGCTATGGCTACACCTTC.

Worth noting for this clonotype: A much larger clone is a single base away; this may be a read error. The gene calls are TRBV20-1 and TRBJ2-3; 9 nucleotides match TRBD2. Germline values: CDR1 DFQATT, CDR2 SNEGSKA (reference sequence). CDR3 size: 12 residues. CDR3 nucleotide sequence: TGCAGTGCTAGGGGAATAGCGGGGGATCTGGATTTT. Translated: CSARGIAGDLDF.

Relative to its sample, this clonotype is medium-sized. The chain has TRBV29-1 and TRBJ2-1, with 7 bases fitting TRBD2. V trimming: 6 bases; J trimming: 6 bases; junction bases outside the gene matches: 17. Germline V CDR1 and CDR2: SQVTM, ANQGSEA. There are 16 residues in the CDR3. The CDR3 loop is CSVPRKLGTSVNEQFF. CDR3 sequence (DNA): TGCAGCGTCCCCCGAAAACTAGGAACTAGCGTCAATGAGCAGTTCTTC.

This clonotype was seen at least ten times. J is TRBJ1-2 and V is TRBV10-3; 8 bases match TRBD1. This CDR3 contains 15 residues. Losses at the gene ends were 0 bases for V and 4 bases for J; bases not matched to a gene: 4. Germline CDR1 is ENHRY and CDR2 is SYGVKD. CDR3 loop: CAISESDRAGYGYTF. In DNA form, the CDR3 reads TGTGCCATCAGTGAGTCGGACAGGGCGGGCTATGGCTACACCTTC.

This clonotype was counted ten times or more. A junction end diverges from the germline sequence, so it may reflect a read error. The V call is TRBV27, the J call TRBJ1-5; weak D call: TRBD1 (5 bases). The CDR3 is made up of 17 amino acids. Germline lookup yields CDR1 MNHEY and CDR2 SMNVEV (reference sequence). This CDR3 is CASRPDGGGYRNQPQNF. In DNA form, the CDR3 reads TGTGCCAGCAGGCCGGACGGGGGGGGGTATAGGAATCAGCCCCAGAATTTT.

This clonotype has just a few counts. The chain uses TRBV7-3 and TRBJ2-1; the match to TRBD1 covers 8 bases. CDR1 is SGHTA, CDR2 FQGTGA, per germline. With V trimmed by 2 bases and J by 1 base, 1 base remained unmatched. This CDR3 spans 15 amino acids. Written as DNA, the CDR3 is TGTGCCAGCAGCTTACAGGGGGCGTCCTACAATGAGCAGTTCTTC. Its translation: CASSLQGASYNEQFF. Drawing the rest from reference TRBV7-3 and TRBJ2-1, the complete variable domain is GAGVSQTPSNKVTEKGKYVELRCDPISGHTALYWYRQSLGQGPEFLIYFQGTGAADDSGLPNDRFFAVRPEGSVSTLKIQRTERGDSAVYLCASSLQGASYNEQFFGPGTRLTVL.

This clonotype was counted only a few times. CDR3 protein: CSASSGGVHTDTQYF. The DNA for the CDR3 is TGCAGTGCTTCTAGCGGGGGGGTACACACAGATACGCAGTATTTT. The J gene is TRBJ2-3, the V gene TRBV20-1; TRBD2 agrees at 12 bases. The germline CDR1 and CDR2 sequences are DFQATT and SNEGSKA (reference sequence). This CDR3 is 15 amino acids long. V was pared by 5 bases and J by 2 bases, with 5 bases of the junction left unmatched.

As concerns this clonotype: This clone may be a read error of a much larger clone one base away. This chain joins TRBV20-1 and TRBJ2-7; TRBD1 matches at 8 bases. Germline V gene sequence: CDR1 DFQATT, CDR2 SNEGSKA (reference sequence). The CDR3 runs 13 residues. The CDR3 coding sequence is TGCAGTGCTACGGACAGGGACTCCTACGAGCAGCACTTC. As protein: CSATDRDSYEQHF.

In this sample, this clonotype turned up many times. This chain uses TRBV12-3 or TRBV12-4 with TRBJ2-3; 11 bases align to TRBD2. This CDR3 comprises 15 residues. Germline trimming cut 3 bases from V and 3 bases from J; bases unmatched to any gene: 2. The CDR3 region has the DNA TGTGCCAGCAGTTTTGGGACTAGCGGAACAGATACGCAGTATTTT. This translates into CASSFGTSGTDTQYF.

Concerning this clonotype: This may arise from a read error, as a much more abundant clone is one base away. The chain joins TRBV20-1 to TRBJ1-5; 7 bases match TRBD1. Germline-derived CDR1 and CDR2 are DFQATT and SNEGSKA (reference sequence). The CDR3 length is 13 residues. DNA of the CDR3: TGCAGTGCTCAAGGGGGCCTGGATCAGCCCCAGAATTTT. This translates into CSAQGGLDQPQNF.

This clonotype was observed a handful of times. The junction differs from germline at one of its ends, possibly a read error. This chain connects TRBV12-3 or TRBV12-4 to TRBJ1-3, with 7 bases identical to TRBD1. This CDR3 region has 14 residues. The CDR3 loop reads CASTVQGIKNTMYF. The CDR3 nucleotides are TGTGCCAGCACCGTACAGGGGATAAAAAACACCATGTATTTT.

This clonotype has a count of ten or more. The rearrangement links TRBV20-1 to TRBJ2-2; 7 bases map to TRBD2. CDR1 is DFQATT, CDR2 SNEGSKA, per germline (reference sequence). V lost 7 bases to trimming and J lost 1 base; unmatched junction nucleotides: 12. The CDR3 sequence is 16 residues long. CDR3 nucleotides: TGCAGTGGGACTCCCTTCCGCGGGGGGAACACCGGGGAGCTGTTTTTT. It translates to CSGTPFRGGNTGELFF.

This clonotype came up many times. V is TRBV29-1 and J is TRBJ2-3, with D perhaps matching TRBD1 or TRBD2 (6 bases each). V was cut by 4 bases and J by 0 bases, with 11 bases left in between. This CDR3 is 14 amino acids long. Germline CDR1 and CDR2: SQVTM and ANQGSEA. This CDR3 is CSVGRGDSTDTQYF. DNA for the CDR3: TGCAGCGTTGGAAGGGGGGACAGCACAGATACGCAGTATTTT.